The sample holds one count of the clone carrying this TCR beta chain. What it binds is not known. The donors were in the approximately 110-subject validation cohort; that cohort was separate from the approximately 700-subject first cohort. This sample was included in a study of cytomegalovirus exposure and HLA in healthy donors. Study-wide results and caveats: Three CMV-associated chains were confirmed in vitro to be specific for CMV antigens. The study put under 200 TCR beta chains on its list as cytomegalovirus-associated. The finding came from a later analysis; first-cohort TCR clusters tended to co-occur in the roughly 110 validation repertoires.

Libraries were prepared by immunoSEQ multiplex PCR; TCRdb keeps only in-frame clonotypes and omits some of them. The table shows 55,000 to 80,000 clones, with roughly 95% occurring only once. This receptor was obtained from a man aged 18-30 years in good health and CMV-seronegative. Specimen: PBMCs.

CDR3 sequence: CASSVAARGYEQYF. Here the CDR3 DNA reads TGTGCCAGCAGCGTAGCGGCGCGCGGCTACGAGCAGTACTTC. J is TRBJ2-7 and V is TRBV9, with unresolved D. CDR1 SGDLS and CDR2 YYNGEE come from the germline V gene. The V end was cut by 0 bases, the J end by 3 bases, with 10 bases between. This CDR3 is 14 amino acids long.